The 3 T cell receptor beta chains listed next were all sequenced from one sample in a study of blood T cell repertoires in COVID-19. Profiled with immunoSEQ multiplex PCR; TCRdb holds only in-frame clones, not every one. The sample lists around 45,000 clones; 70% to 90% were seen once. The sample was peripheral blood. The receptors come from a man at least 80 years old with acute or convalescent COVID-19.

The V call is TRBV18, the J call TRBJ1-1; D is uncertain. The germline CDR1 and CDR2 sequences are KGHSH and LQKENI. Trimming removed 2 bases from V and 3 bases from J, with 7 bases in between. The CDR3 is made up of 13 amino acids. The CDR3 region has the DNA TGTGCCAGCTCACCAGAAACAGACACTGAAGCTTTCTTT. It codes for CASSPETDTEAFF.

V gene TRBV16 combines with J gene TRBJ1-2, with D uncertain. The CDR3 loop spans 13 amino acids. Trimming pared 1 base from V and 2 bases from J, leaving 5 bases between. Germline V gene lookup returns CDR1 KGHSY and CDR2 FQNENV. CDR3: CASSQFQNYGYTF. As DNA, the CDR3 is TGTGCCAGCAGCCAATTTCAGAACTATGGCTACACCTTC.

The rearrangement joins TRBV11-2 to TRBJ1-1, with 9 nucleotides matching TRBD1. Trimming at V came to 3 bases and at J to 4 bases, leaving 9 bases not matched to a gene. The CDR3 is 16 residues long. Per germline, CDR1 SGHAT and CDR2 FQNNGV. DNA for the CDR3: TGTGCCAGCAGCTTCGGGACAGGGAAAGGAGGCACTGAAGCTTTCTTT. Its translation is CASSFGTGKGGTEAFF.